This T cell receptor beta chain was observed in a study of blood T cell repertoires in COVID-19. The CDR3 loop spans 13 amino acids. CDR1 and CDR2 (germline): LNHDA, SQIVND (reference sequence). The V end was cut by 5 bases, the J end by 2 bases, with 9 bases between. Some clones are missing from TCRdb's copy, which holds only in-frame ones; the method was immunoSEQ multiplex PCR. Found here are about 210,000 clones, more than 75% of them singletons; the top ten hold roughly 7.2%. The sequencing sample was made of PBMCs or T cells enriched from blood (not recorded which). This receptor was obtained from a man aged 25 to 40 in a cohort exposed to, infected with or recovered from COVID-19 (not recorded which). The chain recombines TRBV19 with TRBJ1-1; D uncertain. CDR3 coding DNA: TGTGCCAGTAGTCCTATCACCAACACTGAAGCTTTCTTT. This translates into CASSPITNTEAFF.